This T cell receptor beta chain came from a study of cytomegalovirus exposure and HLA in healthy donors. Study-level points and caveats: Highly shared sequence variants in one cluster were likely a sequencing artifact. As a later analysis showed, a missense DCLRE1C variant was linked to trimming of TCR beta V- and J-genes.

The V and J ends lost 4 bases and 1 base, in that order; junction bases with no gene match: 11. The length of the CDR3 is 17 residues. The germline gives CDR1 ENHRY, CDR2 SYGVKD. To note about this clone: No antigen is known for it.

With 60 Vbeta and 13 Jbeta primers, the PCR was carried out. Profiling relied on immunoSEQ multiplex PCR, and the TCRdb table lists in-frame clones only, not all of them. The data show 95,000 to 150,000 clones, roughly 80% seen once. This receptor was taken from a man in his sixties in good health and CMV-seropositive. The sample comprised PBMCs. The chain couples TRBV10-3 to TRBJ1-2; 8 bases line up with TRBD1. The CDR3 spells CAISVEDRVNFNYGYTF. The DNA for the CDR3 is TGTGCCATCAGTGTTGAGGACAGGGTAAATTTTAACTATGGCTACACCTTC.